A single sample gave rise to the 24 T cell receptor beta chains below, sequenced in a study of cytomegalovirus exposure and HLA in healthy donors. The PCR had 60 Vbeta and 13 Jbeta primers. Produced via immunoSEQ multiplex PCR; TCRdb's table is partial and in-frame only. This table has approximately 110,000 clones, about 69% appearing once. Material: PBMCs. The receptors stem from a middle-aged man in good health and CMV-seronegative.

The chain links TRBV7-2 to TRBJ2-7; 16 nucleotides align to TRBD2. The CDR3 consists of 15 residues. Trimming took 5 bases from V and 4 from J; bases not matched to a gene: 2. Germline V gene lookup returns CDR1 SGHTA and CDR2 FQGNSA. In DNA form, the CDR3 reads TGTGCCAGCAGCGAGGGACTAGCGGGAGGGTACGAGCAGTACTTC. Its translation: CASSEGLAGGYEQYF. The full variable domain, with the rest looked up from reference TRBV7-2 and TRBJ2-7, is GAGVSQSPSNKVTEKGKDVELRCDPISGHTALYWYRQSLGQGLEFLIYFQGNSAPDKSGLPSDRFSAERTGGSVSTLTIQRTQQEDSAVYLCASSEGLAGGYEQYFGPGTRLTVT.

This chain uses TRBV19 with TRBJ2-7, with 7 bases lining up with TRBD1. CDR1 is LNHDA and CDR2 is SQIVND in the germline V gene (reference sequence). This CDR3 contains 16 residues. The ends lost 1 base at V and 6 bases at J; junction bases unmatched: 12. CDR3 coding DNA: TGTGCCAGTAGTATAGCAACAAGACAGGGTGGCAGCGAGCAGTACTTC. Its protein is CASSIATRQGGSEQYF. The full variable domain, completed using reference TRBV19 and TRBJ2-7, is DGGITQSPKYLFRKEGQNVTLSCEQNLNHDAMYWYRQDPGQGLRLIYYSQIVNDFQKGDIAEGYSVSREKKESFPLTVTSAQKNPTAFYLCASSIATRQGGSEQYFGPGTRLTVT.

V gene TRBV28 combines with J gene TRBJ1-2, with D perhaps TRBD1 (6 bases). With 6 bases removed from V and 4 bases from J, the gap between germline ends came to 15 bases. The CDR3 is 14 amino acids. Germline CDR1 reads MDHEN; CDR2 reads SYDVKM. The CDR3 sequence: CASSTGPRGYGYTF. The CDR3 nucleotides are TGTGCCAGCAGCACGGGGCCCAGGGGCTATGGCTACACCTTC.

The chain has TRBV28 and TRBJ2-7; 14 bases match TRBD2. CDR3 length: 15 amino acids. The junction had 3 bases not matched to a gene; V was cut back by 6 bases and J by 2 bases. Germline values: CDR1 MDHEN, CDR2 SYDVKM. Here the CDR3 DNA reads TGTGCCAGCAGAGGGACTAGCGGGGGTACCTACGAGCAGTACTTC. Protein product: CASRGTSGGTYEQYF.

The chain is built from TRBV4-2 and TRBJ2-3, with 14 bases identical to TRBD2. Germline CDR1 reads LGHNA; CDR2 reads YNFKEQ. The V segment lost 4 bases and the J segment 5 bases; nucleotides outside the gene matches: 11. The CDR3 runs to 18 residues. The CDR3 DNA follows: TGTGCCAGCAGCCCGACCGGGACTAGCGGGGGTACGGGAGATACGCAGTATTTT. Protein product: CASSPTGTSGGTGDTQYF.

V gene TRBV13 combines with J gene TRBJ2-3, with D possibly TRBD2 on 6 matching bases. The V end lost 5 bases, the J end lost 2 bases, and 17 bases lay between the germline ends. The CDR3 covers 16 residues. Germline loops: CDR1 PRHDT, CDR2 FYEKMQ (reference sequence). CDR3 sequence reads: CASSPRNLAVTDTQYF. CDR3 sequence (DNA): TGTGCCAGCAGCCCCCGCAATTTAGCGGTCACAGATACGCAGTATTTT.

This sequence joins TRBV2 and TRBJ2-1; D is unresolved. The CDR3 loop spans 14 amino acids. V dropped 4 bases and J dropped 6 bases, with 13 bases sitting between them. Germline CDR1 SNHLY, CDR2 FYNNEI. This CDR3 is CASSGEVASNEQFF. The CDR3 DNA reads TGTGCCAGCAGTGGAGAAGTAGCCTCCAATGAGCAGTTCTTC.

The V and J genes are TRBV5-1 and TRBJ2-1, with 7 bases lining up with TRBD1. Trimming cost V 4 bases and J 8 bases; bases outside gene matches: 3. Germline CDR1 and CDR2: SGHRS and YFSETQ. CDR3 size: 12 residues. In nucleotides, the CDR3 is TGCGCCAGCAGCGAACAGGGGCATGAGCAGTTCTTC. It specifies CASSEQGHEQFF.

J is TRBJ1-1 and V is TRBV6-6, with TRBD1 matching 7 bases. The CDR3 runs to 16 residues. CDR1 and CDR2 from the germline V gene are MNHNY and SVGAGI (reference sequence). Trimming removed 0 bases from V and 3 bases from J; junction bases left unmatched: 7. The CDR3 protein is CASSYSADRLDTEAFF. Written as DNA, the CDR3 is TGTGCCAGCAGTTACTCGGCGGACAGGCTCGACACTGAAGCTTTCTTT.

The gene calls are TRBV6-1 and TRBJ2-7, with TRBD2 as a possible D gene (6 bases). Germline values: CDR1 MNHNS, CDR2 SASEGT. V lost 0 bases and J lost 3, with 9 bases in between. The CDR3 totals 14 residues. CDR3 nucleotides: TGTGCCAGCAGTGAAGCGGGGGGTGTCTACGAGCAGTACTTC. This translates into CASSEAGGVYEQYF.

The CDR3 loop is CASSPNDRVSGNTIYF. The CDR3 nucleotides are TGCGCCAGCAGCCCCAACGACAGGGTCTCTGGAAACACCATATATTTT. The chain couples TRBV5-1 to TRBJ1-3; 7 nucleotides match TRBD1. Germline-derived CDR1 and CDR2 are SGHRS and YFSETQ. The CDR3 covers 16 residues. The V and J ends lost 4 bases and 0 bases, in that order; junction bases with no gene match: 7.

The rearrangement uses TRBV7-6 and TRBJ2-7, with D maybe TRBD1 (6 bases). The V end lost 5 bases, the J end lost 9 bases, and 11 bases lay between the germline ends. The CDR3 length is 11 residues. Germline V gives CDR1 SGHVS, CDR2 FNYEAQ. The CDR3 nucleotides are TGTGCCAGCAGCACCGGACAGACGCAGTACTTC. It yields the protein CASSTGQTQYF.

This clone was recorded once. The rearrangement uses TRBV27 and TRBJ2-1, with TRBD1 as a possible D gene (7 bases). V was clipped by 0 bases and J by 4 bases, with 22 bases between them. CDR3 size: 19 residues. Germline CDR1 and CDR2: MNHEY and SMNVEV (reference sequence). In DNA form, the CDR3 reads TGTGCCAGCAGTTTATCCCTTGACAGGGCGGAGGGAGAGTACAATGAGCAGTTCTTC. This translates into CASSLSLDRAEGEYNEQFF.

The chain employs TRBV18 and TRBJ1-1; 8 bases are a match to TRBD1. Per the germline V gene, CDR1 is KGHSH and CDR2 is LQKENI. This CDR3 spans 14 amino acids. With V trimmed by 6 bases and J by 1 base, 4 bases remained unmatched. CDR3 loop: CASSFGQGNTEAFF. Here the CDR3 DNA reads TGTGCCAGCTCGTTCGGACAGGGGAACACTGAAGCTTTCTTT.

In this sample, this clone turned up a few times. The chain couples TRBV6-1 to TRBJ1-5, with TRBD1 as a possible D gene (6 bases). Germline V CDR1 and CDR2: MNHNS, SASEGT. Trimming stripped 8 bases from V and 3 bases from J, with 14 bases between. CDR3 length: 14 amino acids. The CDR3 coding sequence is TGTGCCAGCTCTTTTGGACAGTTCAATCAGCCCCAGCATTTT. As protein: CASSFGQFNQPQHF.

V usage is TRBV6-1 and J usage is TRBJ2-3, with 8 nucleotides matching TRBD2. Losses at the gene ends were 4 bases for V and 0 bases for J; bases not matched to a gene: 3. This CDR3 comprises 15 residues. Germline V CDR1 and CDR2: MNHNS, SASEGT. This chain's CDR3 is CASSVAGTSTDTQYF. For the CDR3, the DNA is TGTGCCAGCAGTGTAGCGGGGACTAGCACAGATACGCAGTATTTT.

The rearrangement links TRBV7-2 to TRBJ1-1; 7 bases are shared with TRBD1. Losses at the gene ends were 5 bases for V and 6 bases for J; bases not matched to a gene: 6. Germline V CDR1 and CDR2: SGHTA, FQGNSA. This CDR3 spans 13 amino acids. The CDR3 DNA is TGTGCCAGCAGCCTGGGACAGCGACCTGAAGCTTTCTTT. Its protein product is CASSLGQRPEAFF.

The chain is built from TRBV5-4 and TRBJ2-7; weak D call: TRBD1 (6 bases). CDR3 length equals 15 residues. Germline CDR1 reads SGHNT; CDR2 reads YYREEE (reference sequence). V gave up 1 base and J gave up 0 bases, with 11 bases separating them. The CDR3 DNA reads TGTGCCAGCAGCTTGTGGGACAAACACTCCTACGAGCAGTACTTC. This gives the protein CASSLWDKHSYEQYF.

The J gene is TRBJ2-1, the V gene TRBV12-5, with 10 nucleotides matching TRBD2. Looked up from germline, CDR1 is LGHNT and CDR2 is FRNRAP. After removal of 4 bases from V and 7 bases from J, the junction contained 7 bases not matched to a gene. This CDR3 has 15 residues. The CDR3, as DNA: TGTGCTAGTGGTTCCATAGCGGGAGGTTGGAATGAGCAGTTCTTC. The encoded protein is CASGSIAGGWNEQFF.

J is TRBJ1-5 and V is TRBV2, with 7 bases lining up with TRBD1. The J segment lost 2 bases and the V segment lost 9 bases, leaving 10 bases of the junction unmatched. CDR3 size: 15 residues. Germline lookup yields CDR1 SNHLY and CDR2 FYNNEI. The CDR3, as DNA: TGTGCCAGTCGACAGGGACCACGGGGCAATCAGCCCCAGCATTTT. It codes for CASRQGPRGNQPQHF.

This chain uses TRBV7-3 with TRBJ2-7; possible D gene TRBD2, 7 bases. V lost 3 bases to trimming and J lost 5 bases, with 11 bases between them. CDR1 and CDR2 (germline): SGHTA, FQGTGA. The CDR3 has 13 amino acids. The CDR3 DNA reads TGTGCCAGCAGCTTTGGCGGGGGCAACGAGCAGTACTTC. Its translation: CASSFGGGNEQYF.

This clone was counted between two and nine times. V and J are TRBV28 and TRBJ1-5; D is unclear. V lost 6 bases and J lost 0, with 9 bases in between. This CDR3 contains 14 residues. CDR1 and CDR2 from the germline V gene are MDHEN and SYDVKM. The CDR3 bases are TGTGCCAGCAGAGTAGCTAATAGCAATCAGCCCCAGCATTTT. Translated, it gives CASRVANSNQPQHF.

The V call is TRBV30, the J call TRBJ1-1; 7 bases agree with TRBD1. This CDR3 region has 13 residues. The ends lost 4 bases at V and 4 bases at J; junction bases unmatched: 6. Germline CDR1 is GTSNPN and CDR2 is SVGIG (reference sequence). The CDR3 loop is CAWTPGGVTEAFF. In nucleotides, the CDR3 is TGTGCCTGGACTCCAGGGGGAGTCACTGAAGCTTTCTTT. Complete variable domain (other parts from reference TRBV30 and TRBJ1-1): SQTIHQWPATLVQPVGSPLSLECTVEGTSNPNLYWYRQAAGRGLQLLFYSVGIGQISSEVPQNLSASRPQDRQFILSSKKLLLSDSGFYLCAWTPGGVTEAFFGQGTRLTVV.

The rearrangement uses TRBV13 and TRBJ2-1, with 7 bases lining up with TRBD2. The CDR3 is 15 residues long. The germline CDR1 and CDR2 sequences are PRHDT and FYEKMQ (reference sequence). The ends lost 1 base at V and 6 bases at J; junction bases unmatched: 6. Written as DNA, the CDR3 is TGTGCCAGCAGCTTAGAGACTAGCTCGGTCAATGAGCAGTTCTTC. It yields the protein CASSLETSSVNEQFF. The whole variable domain, remainder taken from reference TRBV13 and TRBJ2-1, is AAGVIQSPRHLIKEKRETATLKCYPIPRHDTVYWYQQGPGQDPQFLISFYEKMQSDKGSIPDRFSAQQFSDYHSELNMSSLELGDSALYFCASSLETSSVNEQFFGPGTRLTVL.